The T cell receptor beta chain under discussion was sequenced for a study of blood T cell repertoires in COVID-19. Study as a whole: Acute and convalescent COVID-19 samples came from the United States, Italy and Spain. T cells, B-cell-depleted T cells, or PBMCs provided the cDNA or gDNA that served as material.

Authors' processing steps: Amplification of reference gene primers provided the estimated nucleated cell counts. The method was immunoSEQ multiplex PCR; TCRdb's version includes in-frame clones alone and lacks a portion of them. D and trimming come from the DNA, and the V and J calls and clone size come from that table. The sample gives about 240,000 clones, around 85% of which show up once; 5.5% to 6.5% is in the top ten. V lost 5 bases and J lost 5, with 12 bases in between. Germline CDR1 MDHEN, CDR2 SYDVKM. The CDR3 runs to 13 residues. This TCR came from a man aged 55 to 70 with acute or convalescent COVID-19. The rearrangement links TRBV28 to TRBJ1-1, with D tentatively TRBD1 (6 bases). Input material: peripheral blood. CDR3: CASSIAGVTEAFF. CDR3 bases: TGTGCCAGCAGTATAGCAGGGGTTACTGAAGCTTTCTTT.